The following is a T cell receptor (beta chain) sequence with its context. Its antigen is as yet unknown. The sample is drawn from a study of PD-1 blockade in classical Hodgkin lymphoma. Overall study findings and caveats: Lower baseline TCR diversity was reported for newly diagnosed patients than for healthy donors. Possibly reflecting disease activity or prior therapy, repertoire differences have causes that remain undefined.

Method: immunoSEQ multiplex PCR; TCRdb's copy keeps in-frame clones and lacks some. Of around 23,000 clones detected, around nine tenths appear once; the ten largest clones hold 6.5% to 8%. The V end was cut by 2 bases, the J end by 6 bases, with 10 bases between. This CDR3 has 13 amino acids. Germline CDR1 and CDR2: SGHTS and YDEGEE. Described time point: newly diagnosed, previously untreated cHL patient sample. From thawed PBMCs, CD8+ T cells were isolated by magnetic negative selection. Untreated, newly diagnosed classical Hodgkin lymphoma PBMCs served for comparison. V usage is TRBV5-8 and J usage is TRBJ2-3; D not resolved. This sequence was found in a human donor with classical Hodgkin lymphoma. Source material: CD8+ T cells from blood. CDR3 protein: CASSFRPGDTQYF. The CDR3, as DNA: TGTGCCAGCAGCTTTCGACCCGGGGATACGCAGTATTTT.